A single sample is the source of the 22 T cell receptor beta chains below, sequenced in a study of T cell changes during pregnancy in multiple sclerosis. Some clones are missing from TCRdb's copy, which holds only in-frame ones; the method was immunoSEQ multiplex PCR. The sample has just over 50,000 clones, roughly 92% seen once; the top ten hold just under 0.6%. Source: CD4+ T cells from peripheral blood mononuclear cells, taken in the second trimester of pregnancy. The receptors here all came from a female donor with multiple sclerosis, enrolled in a pregnancy study.

This clone was observed a single time. The V gene is TRBV5-5, the J gene TRBJ1-4; tentatively, D is TRBD1 (5 bases). CDR3 length: 14 residues. With 2 bases removed from V and 5 bases from J, the gap between germline ends came to 10 bases. Germline V gene lookup returns CDR1 SGHKS and CDR2 YYEKEE (reference sequence). CDR3 nucleotides: TGTGCCAGCAGCTTTATTGGGGGGAATGAAAAACTGTTTTTT. This codes for CASSFIGGNEKLFF.

The chain couples TRBV4-1 to TRBJ2-3; D is uncertain. The germline V gene has CDR1 MGHRA and CDR2 YSYEKL. Deletions cut 0 bases from V and 2 bases from J, with 9 bases between. CDR3 size: 15 residues. CDR3 sequence: CASSQEPYDTDTQYF. The CDR3 DNA follows: TGCGCCAGCAGCCAAGAGCCCTATGACACAGATACGCAGTATTTT.

The rearrangement joins TRBV10-3 to TRBJ2-3, with TRBD2 matching over 10 bases. The CDR3 runs to 16 residues. Germline CDR1 and CDR2: ENHRY and SYGVKD. V was clipped by 4 bases and J by 5 bases; unmatched bases: 9. The CDR3 is CAISGSGGAGVDTQYF. The DNA of the CDR3 is TGTGCCATCAGTGGGAGCGGGGGGGCCGGGGTAGATACGCAGTATTTT.

The V gene is TRBV7-9, the J gene TRBJ2-7; no firm D call. Trimming left V 1 base short and J 3 bases short, with 13 bases between. In germline, CDR1 is SEHNR, CDR2 FQNEAQ (reference sequence). The CDR3 has 15 residues. The CDR3 loop is CASSLEVGQNYEQYF. The DNA of the CDR3 is TGTGCCAGCAGCTTAGAAGTTGGGCAAAACTACGAGCAGTACTTC.

This chain uses TRBV11-2 with TRBJ1-1; D may be TRBD1 (5 bases). Germline V gene lookup returns CDR1 SGHAT and CDR2 FQNNGV. CDR3 length: 15 residues. V gave up 5 bases and J gave up 3 bases, with 16 bases separating them. CDR3 sequence reads: CASSPQGRGDTEAFF. CDR3 nucleotide sequence: TGTGCCAGCAGCCCGCAGGGTCGTGGGGACACTGAAGCTTTCTTT.

V usage is TRBV7-2 and J usage is TRBJ2-5; D ambiguous. The CDR3 sequence is 14 residues long. Per germline, CDR1 SGHTA and CDR2 FQGNSA. The ends were cut back, 3 bases at V and 1 base at J, with 9 bases in the middle. The CDR3 nucleotides are TGTGCCAGCAGCTTGCGGCGTAGCCAAGAGACCCAGTACTTC. Translated: CASSLRRSQETQYF.

The chain is built from TRBV30 and TRBJ1-2; D is unresolved. The CDR3 has 12 amino acids. Germline CDR1 is GTSNPN and CDR2 is SVGIG (reference sequence). The germline V and J ends were trimmed by 3 bases and 5 bases, with 10 bases remaining between them. The chain's CDR3 is CAWRVEGYGYTF. Written as DNA, the CDR3 is TGTGCCTGGAGGGTCGAGGGTTATGGCTACACCTTC.

The chain carries TRBV2 and TRBJ1-2, with D unclear. There are 12 residues in the CDR3. Germline V gene sequence: CDR1 SNHLY, CDR2 FYNNEI. The V and J ends lost 6 bases and 5 bases respectively, with 10 bases between them. CDR3 amino acids: CASSPTGYGYTF. Here the CDR3 DNA reads TGTGCCAGCAGCCCTACGGGGTATGGCTACACCTTC.

The CDR3 region has the DNA TGTGCCAGCAGCGTAGGTTGGGGGGGCGGTGAGCAGTTCTTC. Encoded protein: CASSVGWGGGEQFF. The V call is TRBV9, the J call TRBJ2-1; possibly TRBD2 for D (7 bases). V lost 0 bases and J lost 9, with 13 bases in between. Per the germline V gene, CDR1 is SGDLS and CDR2 is YYNGEE. The CDR3 runs to 14 residues.

This clone was recorded only once. The rearrangement links TRBV6-5 to TRBJ2-5; D may be TRBD2 (6 bases). Trimming shortened V by 0 bases and J by 2 bases, and 10 bases separated the two germline ends. CDR3 size: 15 residues. The germline CDR1 and CDR2 sequences are MNHEY and SVGAGI. The CDR3 sequence: CASSYSGTSQETQYF. The CDR3 DNA reads TGTGCCAGCAGTTACTCAGGGACTTCTCAAGAGACCCAGTACTTC.

This chain links TRBV4-1 with TRBJ2-3, with TRBD2 identical over 12 bases. This CDR3 comprises 19 residues. V lost 0 bases and J lost 1; bases outside the gene matches: 8. The V gene's germline CDR1 is MGHRA and CDR2 YSYEKL. The CDR3 reads CASSQEGFSSGGGTDTQYF. The CDR3 nucleotides read TGCGCCAGCAGCCAAGAGGGTTTTTCTAGCGGGGGGGGCACAGATACGCAGTATTTT.

The gene calls are TRBV18 and TRBJ2-7; 7 nucleotides line up with TRBD2. Germline lookup yields CDR1 KGHSH and CDR2 LQKENI. The CDR3 has 14 residues. J gave up 3 bases and V 1 base, and 3 bases lay outside the gene matches. The CDR3: CASSPQRGNYEQYF. The CDR3 bases are TGTGCCAGCTCACCACAGCGGGGCAACTACGAGCAGTACTTC.

V usage is TRBV6-1 and J usage is TRBJ2-7; D gene ambiguous. V was clipped by 10 bases and J by 4 bases, with 20 bases between them. Germline loops: CDR1 MNHNS, CDR2 SASEGT. The CDR3 covers 14 residues. The DNA for the CDR3 is TGTGCCATAAAAGGAAGACCCGACACTTACGAGCAGTACTTC. Translated: CAIKGRPDTYEQYF.

The chain has TRBV7-2 and TRBJ1-2, with 7 nucleotides matching TRBD1. Germline CDR1 SGHTA, CDR2 FQGNSA. The CDR3 has 14 residues. The ends lost 1 base at V and 4 bases at J; junction bases unmatched: 3. CDR3 nucleotide sequence: TGTGCCAGCAGCTTAGACCAGGGGGTCTATGGCTACACCTTC. It yields the protein CASSLDQGVYGYTF.

V is TRBV7-2 and J is TRBJ1-2; D unclear. The ends were cut back, 1 base at V and 8 bases at J, with 11 bases in the middle. CDR1 is SGHTA, CDR2 FQGNSA, per germline. The CDR3 contains 13 residues. The CDR3 DNA sequence: TGTGCCAGCAGCTTAGAGCCCGGGAGGGGCTACACCTTC. Translating it yields CASSLEPGRGYTF.

The chain carries TRBV11-2 and TRBJ1-5; D possibly corresponds to TRBD1 (6 bases). This CDR3 contains 15 residues. Germline lookup yields CDR1 SGHAT and CDR2 FQNNGV. With 0 bases removed from V and 5 bases from J, the gap between germline ends came to 11 bases. The CDR3 DNA reads TGTGCCAGCAGCTTAGACGGGGGGGGCTATCAGCCCCAGCATTTT. It yields the protein CASSLDGGGYQPQHF.

This chain links TRBV7-2 with TRBJ2-2, with D perhaps matching TRBD1 (6 bases). CDR3 length equals 14 residues. Germline values: CDR1 SGHTA, CDR2 FQGNSA. V was clipped by 6 bases and J by 5 bases, with 13 bases between them. This CDR3 is CASSSTQGTGELFF. CDR3 bases: TGTGCCAGCAGTAGCACCCAGGGGACCGGGGAGCTGTTTTTT.

The chain couples TRBV11-1 to TRBJ2-1; TRBD2 aligns across 8 bases. CDR3 size: 15 residues. V lost 5 bases and J lost 7; bases outside the gene matches: 10. Germline V CDR1 and CDR2: SGHAT, FQDESV (reference sequence). The CDR3 sequence is CASSRSGARSNEQFF. CDR3 nucleotides: TGTGCCAGCAGCCGTAGCGGGGCCCGTAGTAATGAGCAGTTCTTC.

The rearrangement joins TRBV7-2 to TRBJ2-1, with D possibly TRBD1 on 6 matching bases. The CDR3 is 15 amino acids. Germline CDR1 is SGHTA and CDR2 is FQGNSA. The V gene lost 0 bases and the J gene lost 0 bases, with 6 bases spanning the gap. The CDR3 nucleotides are TGTGCCAGCAGCTTAGCGACAGGCTCCTACAATGAGCAGTTCTTC. Residues: CASSLATGSYNEQFF.

The chain recombines TRBV19 with TRBJ1-2; D uncertain. Per the germline V gene, CDR1 is LNHDA and CDR2 is SQIVND (reference sequence). The germline V and J ends were trimmed by 5 bases and 4 bases, with 11 bases remaining between them. There are 13 residues in the CDR3. CDR3 DNA sequence: TGTGCCAGTAGTGGAACAGTGGCCTATGGCTACACCTTC. Amino acid sequence: CASSGTVAYGYTF.

The rearrangement joins TRBV4-1 to TRBJ1-1, with D maybe TRBD1 (5 bases). This CDR3 comprises 18 residues. The germline V gene encodes CDR1 MGHRA and CDR2 YSYEKL. Trimming removed 2 bases at V and 4 bases at J, with 23 bases between. The CDR3 is CASSQLGLKSKTSTEAFF. Written as DNA, the CDR3 is TGCGCCAGCAGCCAATTGGGACTCAAGAGCAAAACGAGCACTGAAGCTTTCTTT.

This clone is a singleton in its sample. CDR3 sequence reads: CASSPRQGIQGSGNTIYF. In nucleotides, the CDR3 is TGCGCCAGCAGCCCACGACAGGGTATTCAGGGCTCTGGAAACACCATATATTTT. The J gene is TRBJ1-3, the V gene TRBV5-1; TRBD1 matches 7 bases. From germline, CDR1 is SGHRS and CDR2 YFSETQ. V shed 4 bases, J shed 0 bases, and the junction held 13 bases outside the gene matches. The length of the CDR3 is 18 residues.